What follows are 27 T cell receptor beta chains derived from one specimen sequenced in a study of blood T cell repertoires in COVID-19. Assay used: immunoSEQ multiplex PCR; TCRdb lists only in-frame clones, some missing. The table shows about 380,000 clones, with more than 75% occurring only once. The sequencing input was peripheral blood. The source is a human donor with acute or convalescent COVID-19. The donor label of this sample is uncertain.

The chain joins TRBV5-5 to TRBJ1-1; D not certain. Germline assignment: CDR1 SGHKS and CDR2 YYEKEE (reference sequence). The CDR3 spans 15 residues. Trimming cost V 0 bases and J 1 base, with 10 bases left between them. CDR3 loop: CASSLEPSGNTEAFF. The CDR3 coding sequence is TGTGCCAGCAGCTTGGAGCCCTCGGGGAACACTGAAGCTTTCTTT.

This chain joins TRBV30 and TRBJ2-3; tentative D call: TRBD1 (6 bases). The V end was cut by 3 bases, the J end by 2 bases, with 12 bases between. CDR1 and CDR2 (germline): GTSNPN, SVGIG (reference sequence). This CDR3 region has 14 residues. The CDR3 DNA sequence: TGTGCCTGGAGGAAGACAGGTTACACAGATACGCAGTATTTT. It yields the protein CAWRKTGYTDTQYF.

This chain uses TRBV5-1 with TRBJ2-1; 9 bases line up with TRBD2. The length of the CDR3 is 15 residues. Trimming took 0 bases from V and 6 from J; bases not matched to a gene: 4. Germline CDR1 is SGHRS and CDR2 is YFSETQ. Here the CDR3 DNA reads TGCGCCAGCAGCTTGGAGGGACTAGCTATCAATGAGCAGTTCTTC. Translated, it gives CASSLEGLAINEQFF.

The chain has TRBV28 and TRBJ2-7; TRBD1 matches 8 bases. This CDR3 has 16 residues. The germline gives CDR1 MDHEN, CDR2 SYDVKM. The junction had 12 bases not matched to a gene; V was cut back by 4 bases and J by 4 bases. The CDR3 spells CASSSNARGPTYEQYF. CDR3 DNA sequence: TGTGCCAGCAGTTCGAACGCCAGGGGGCCCACTTACGAGCAGTACTTC.

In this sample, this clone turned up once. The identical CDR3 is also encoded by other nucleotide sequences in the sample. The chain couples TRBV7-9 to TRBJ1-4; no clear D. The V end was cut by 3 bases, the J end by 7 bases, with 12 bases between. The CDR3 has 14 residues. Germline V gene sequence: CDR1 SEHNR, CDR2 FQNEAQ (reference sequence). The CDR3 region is CASSLAGVGEKLFF. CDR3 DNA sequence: TGTGCCAGCAGCTTGGCTGGAGTGGGTGAAAAACTGTTTTTT.

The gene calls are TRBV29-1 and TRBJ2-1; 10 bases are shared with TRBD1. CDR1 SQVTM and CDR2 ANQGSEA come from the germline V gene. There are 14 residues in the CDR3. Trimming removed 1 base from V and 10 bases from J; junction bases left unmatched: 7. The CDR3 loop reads CSVEGGDRGAEQFF. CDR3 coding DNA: TGCAGCGTTGAAGGGGGGGACAGGGGCGCGGAGCAGTTCTTC.

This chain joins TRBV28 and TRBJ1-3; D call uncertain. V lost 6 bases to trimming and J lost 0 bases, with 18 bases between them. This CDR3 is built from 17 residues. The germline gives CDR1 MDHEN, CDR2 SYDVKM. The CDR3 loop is CASRIQTLFSSGNTIYF. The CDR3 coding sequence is TGTGCCAGCAGAATTCAGACACTCTTTAGCTCTGGAAACACCATATATTTT.

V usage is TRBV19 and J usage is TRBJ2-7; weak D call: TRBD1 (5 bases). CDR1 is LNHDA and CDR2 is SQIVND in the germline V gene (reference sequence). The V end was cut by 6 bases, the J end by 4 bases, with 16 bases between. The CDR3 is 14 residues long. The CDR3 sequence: CASRADTAPYEQYF. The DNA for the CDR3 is TGTGCCAGTAGGGCGGACACGGCTCCATACGAGCAGTACTTC.

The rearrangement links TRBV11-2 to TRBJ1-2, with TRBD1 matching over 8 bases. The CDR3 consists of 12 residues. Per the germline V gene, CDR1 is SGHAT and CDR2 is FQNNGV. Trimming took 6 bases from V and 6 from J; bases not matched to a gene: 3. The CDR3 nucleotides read TGTGCCAGCAGGTCGGACAGGGATGGCTACACCTTC. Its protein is CASRSDRDGYTF.

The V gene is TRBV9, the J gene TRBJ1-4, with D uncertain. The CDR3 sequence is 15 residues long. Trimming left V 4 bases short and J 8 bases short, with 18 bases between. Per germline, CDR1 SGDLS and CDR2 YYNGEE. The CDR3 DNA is TGTGCCAGCAGCCCCCAGCGGGCCACGGGCGAAAAACTGTTTTTT. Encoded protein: CASSPQRATGEKLFF.

This CDR3 is CASSLGGAVLMNTEAFF. CDR3 nucleotide sequence: TGTGCCAGCAGCTTAGGTGGGGCAGTACTCATGAACACTGAAGCTTTCTTT. This chain uses TRBV7-2 with TRBJ1-1; D might be TRBD1 (5 bases). CDR3 length: 17 amino acids. The V end lost 1 base, the J end lost 0 bases, and 15 bases lay between the germline ends. In germline, CDR1 is SGHTA, CDR2 FQGNSA.

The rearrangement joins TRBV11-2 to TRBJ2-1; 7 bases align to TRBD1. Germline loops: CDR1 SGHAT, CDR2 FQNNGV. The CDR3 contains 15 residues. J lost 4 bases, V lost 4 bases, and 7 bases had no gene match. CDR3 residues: CASSSNRGAYNEQFF. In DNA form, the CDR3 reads TGTGCCAGCAGCTCAAACAGGGGAGCGTACAATGAGCAGTTCTTC. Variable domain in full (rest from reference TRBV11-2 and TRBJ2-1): EAGVAQSPRYKIIEKRQSVAFWCNPISGHATLYWYQQILGQGPKLLIQFQNNGVVDDSQLPKDRFSAERLKGVDSTLKIQPAKLEDSAVYLCASSSNRGAYNEQFFGPGTRLTVL.

The CDR3 loop is CASSDSPGNTIYF. The CDR3 bases are TGCGCCAGCAGCGACTCTCCTGGAAACACCATATATTTT. V gene TRBV5-1 combines with J gene TRBJ1-3; no firm D call. V lost 4 bases and J 2 bases, leaving 7 bases between the germline ends. The germline gives CDR1 SGHRS, CDR2 YFSETQ. CDR3 length: 13 amino acids. Full variable domain (missing parts from reference TRBV5-1 and TRBJ1-3): KAGVTQTPRYLIKTRGQQVTLSCSPISGHRSVSWYQQTPGQGLQFLFEYFSETQRNKGNFPGRFSGRQFSNSRSEMNVSTLELGDSALYLCASSDSPGNTIYFGEGSWLTVV.

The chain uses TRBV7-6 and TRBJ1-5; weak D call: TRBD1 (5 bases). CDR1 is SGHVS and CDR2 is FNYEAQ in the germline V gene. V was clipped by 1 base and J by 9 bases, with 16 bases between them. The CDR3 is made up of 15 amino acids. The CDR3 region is CASSLGGLTAGPQHF. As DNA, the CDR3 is TGTGCCAGCAGCTTAGGGGGACTAACCGCGGGGCCCCAGCATTTT.

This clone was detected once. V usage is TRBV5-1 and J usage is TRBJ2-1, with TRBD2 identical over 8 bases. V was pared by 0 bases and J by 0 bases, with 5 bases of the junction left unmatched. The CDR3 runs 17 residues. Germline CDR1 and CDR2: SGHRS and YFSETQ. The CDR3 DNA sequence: TGCGCCAGCAGCTTGGGACTAGCGACGCACTCCTACAATGAGCAGTTCTTC. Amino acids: CASSLGLATHSYNEQFF.

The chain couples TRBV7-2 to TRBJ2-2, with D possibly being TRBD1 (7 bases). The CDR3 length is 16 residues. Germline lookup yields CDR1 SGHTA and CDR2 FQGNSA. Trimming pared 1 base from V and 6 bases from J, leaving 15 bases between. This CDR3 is CASSLVRRGPAGELFF. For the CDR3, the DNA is TGTGCCAGCAGCTTAGTTCGGAGGGGGCCGGCCGGGGAGCTGTTTTTT.

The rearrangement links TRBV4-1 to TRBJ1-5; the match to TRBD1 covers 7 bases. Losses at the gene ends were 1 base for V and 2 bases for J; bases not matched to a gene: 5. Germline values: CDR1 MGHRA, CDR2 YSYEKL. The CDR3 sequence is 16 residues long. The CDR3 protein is CASSQGGRGGNQPQHF. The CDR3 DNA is TGCGCCAGCAGCCAAGGTGGCAGGGGGGGCAATCAGCCCCAGCATTTT.

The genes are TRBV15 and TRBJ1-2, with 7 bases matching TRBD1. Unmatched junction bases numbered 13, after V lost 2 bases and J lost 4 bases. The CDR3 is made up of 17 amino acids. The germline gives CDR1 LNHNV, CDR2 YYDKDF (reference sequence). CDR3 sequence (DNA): TGTGCCACCAGCAGAAGAGACTCTCGACAGGGAGCCTATGGCTACACCTTC. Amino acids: CATSRRDSRQGAYGYTF.

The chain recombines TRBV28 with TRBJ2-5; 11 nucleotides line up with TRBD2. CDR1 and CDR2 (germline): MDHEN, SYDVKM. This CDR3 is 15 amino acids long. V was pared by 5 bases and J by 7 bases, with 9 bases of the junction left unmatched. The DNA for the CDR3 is TGTGCCAGCAGTGCCGCAACTAGCGGGAGAAGGACCCAGTACTTC. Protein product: CASSAATSGRRTQYF.

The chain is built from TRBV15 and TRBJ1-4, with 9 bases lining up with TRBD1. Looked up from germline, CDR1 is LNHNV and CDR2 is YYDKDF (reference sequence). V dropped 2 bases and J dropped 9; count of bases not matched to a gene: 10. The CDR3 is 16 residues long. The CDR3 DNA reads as TGTGCCACCAGCAGAAGACTACAGGGGGCGGCCCAAAAACTGTTTTTT. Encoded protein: CATSRRLQGAAQKLFF.

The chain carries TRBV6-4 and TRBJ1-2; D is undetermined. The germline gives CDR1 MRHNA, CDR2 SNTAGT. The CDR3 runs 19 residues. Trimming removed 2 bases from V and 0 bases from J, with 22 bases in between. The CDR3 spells CASSDPPSGVGFANYGYTF. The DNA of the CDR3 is TGTGCCAGCAGTGACCCGCCGTCCGGAGTCGGGTTTGCTAACTATGGCTACACCTTC.

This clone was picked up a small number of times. CDR3 in amino acids: CASSPGQGRVNYGYTF. CDR3 DNA sequence: TGTGCCAGCAGTCCGGGACAGGGACGAGTGAACTATGGCTACACCTTC. The rearrangement joins TRBV2 to TRBJ1-2; 9 bases are a match to TRBD1. The V gene's germline CDR1 is SNHLY and CDR2 FYNNEI. This CDR3 is built from 16 residues. J gave up 2 bases and V 5 bases, and 9 bases lay outside the gene matches. Full variable domain (remainder filled in from reference TRBV2 and TRBJ1-2): EPEVTQTPSHQVTQMGQEVILRCVPISNHLYFYWYRQILGQKVEFLVSFYNNEISEKSEIFDDQFSVERPDGSNFTLKIRSTKLEDSAMYFCASSPGQGRVNYGYTFGSGTRLTVV.

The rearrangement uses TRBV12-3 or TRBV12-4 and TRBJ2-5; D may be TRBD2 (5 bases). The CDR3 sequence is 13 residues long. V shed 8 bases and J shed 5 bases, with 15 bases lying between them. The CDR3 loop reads CASGPPEAETQYF. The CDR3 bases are TGTGCCAGCGGACCGCCGGAGGCGGAGACCCAGTACTTC.

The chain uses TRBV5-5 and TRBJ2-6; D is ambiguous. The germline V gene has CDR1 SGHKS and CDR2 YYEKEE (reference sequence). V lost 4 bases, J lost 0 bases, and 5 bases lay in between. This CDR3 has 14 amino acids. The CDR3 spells CASSLYSGANVLTF. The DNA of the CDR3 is TGTGCCAGCAGCCTATACTCTGGGGCCAACGTCCTGACTTTC. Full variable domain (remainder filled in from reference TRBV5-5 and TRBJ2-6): DAGVTQSPTHLIKTRGQQVTLRCSPISGHKSVSWYQQVLGQGPQFIFQYYEKEERGRGNFPDRFSARQFPNYSSELNVNALLLGDSALYLCASSLYSGANVLTFGAGSRLTVL.

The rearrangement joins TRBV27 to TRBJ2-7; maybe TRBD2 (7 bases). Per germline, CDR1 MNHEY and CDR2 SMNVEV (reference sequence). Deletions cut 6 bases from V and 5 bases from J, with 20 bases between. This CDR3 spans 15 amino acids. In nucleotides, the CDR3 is TGTGCCAGCAGCGTCGGGGGGCGGAGGTGGGACGAGCAGTACTTC. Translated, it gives CASSVGGRRWDEQYF.

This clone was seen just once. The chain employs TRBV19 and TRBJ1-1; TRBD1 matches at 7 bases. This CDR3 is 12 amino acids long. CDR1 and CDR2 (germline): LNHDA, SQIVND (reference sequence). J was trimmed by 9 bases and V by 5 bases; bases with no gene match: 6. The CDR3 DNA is TGTGCCAGTAGTCCGAGACAGGGTAAAGCTTTCTTT. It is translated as CASSPRQGKAFF.

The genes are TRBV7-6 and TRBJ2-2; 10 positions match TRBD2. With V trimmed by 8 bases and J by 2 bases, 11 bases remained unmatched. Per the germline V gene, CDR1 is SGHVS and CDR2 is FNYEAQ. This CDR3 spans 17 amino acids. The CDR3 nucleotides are TGTGCCAGCGGGGGGGCTAGCGGGAGTCCTAACACCGGGGAGCTGTTTTTT. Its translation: CASGGASGSPNTGELFF.